This T cell receptor beta chain was identified during a study of blood T cell repertoires in COVID-19. Germline loops: CDR1 MDHEN, CDR2 SYDVKM. The trim removed 4 bases at V and 5 bases at J, leaving 9 bases unmatched. The CDR3 contains 15 residues. Sequencing was performed with immunoSEQ multiplex PCR; in TCRdb, only in-frame clones are kept and a portion is missing. In the table there are 65,000 to 85,000 clones, 88% of which are singletons. The sequence derives from a human donor in a cohort sampled during active COVID-19. V gene TRBV28 combines with J gene TRBJ1-2; 8 bases line up with TRBD1. Sequencing used peripheral blood. The CDR3, as DNA: TGTGCCAGCAGTTCTATCTCACAGGGGGGGTATGGCTACACCTTC. Translated: CASSSISQGGYGYTF.